These 18 T cell receptor beta chains were all obtained from the same sample, sequenced in a study of metastatic and nonmetastatic thyroid tumors. TCRdb re-called the PCR reads through MiXCR. The profile shows approximately 58,000 clones, 20% to 25% of them singletons. All patients reached thyroid surgery having received no treatment beforehand. Input material: blood. These receptors originate from a female donor with papillary thyroid cancer or a benign thyroid nodule (not recorded which). Some clones in this sample may be carry-over from other donors' samples.

V is TRBV9 and J is TRBJ2-7; the D gene could be TRBD1 or TRBD2 (5 bases each). Between the trimmed V and J ends, which lost 3 bases and 0 bases, there was a span of 10 bases. From germline, CDR1 is SGDLS and CDR2 YYNGEE. The CDR3 length is 14 residues. In DNA form, the CDR3 reads TGTGCCAGCAGCGGAGGGGCTAACTCCTACGAGCAGTACTTC. Translation: CASSGGANSYEQYF.

This clone was counted ten times or more. CDR3 loop: CAISELAGGNNEQFF. The CDR3 DNA sequence: TGTGCCATCAGTGAGTTGGCGGGAGGGAACAATGAGCAGTTCTTC. The V call is TRBV10-3, the J call TRBJ2-1, with 9 bases aligning to TRBD2. Germline CDR1 and CDR2: ENHRY and SYGVKD. The trim removed 1 base at V and 5 bases at J, leaving 3 bases unmatched. CDR3 length: 15 residues.

As regards this clone: Germline is not matched at one junction end, which may reflect a read error. The V gene is TRBV5-1, the J gene TRBJ1-2, with 7 bases that match TRBD1. CDR3 length: 14 amino acids. The V gene's germline CDR1 is SGHRS and CDR2 YFSETQ. The CDR3 is CASSLLTGSGGYAF. The CDR3 bases are TGCGCCAGCAGCTTGCTGACAGGGAGTGGGGGCTACGCCTTC.

This clone has only a few counts. This chain links TRBV28 with TRBJ1-1, with unresolved D. The germline V gene has CDR1 MDHEN and CDR2 SYDVKM. This CDR3 has 12 residues. The V gene lost 5 bases and the J gene lost 3 bases, with 7 bases spanning the gap. The DNA of the CDR3 is TGTGCCAGCAGTCGGCGATACACTGAAGCTTTCTTT. Amino acids: CASSRRYTEAFF.

Comment on this clone: Without the conserved terminal phenylalanine or tryptophan, this CDR3 likely stems from a read error. This sequence joins TRBV6-1 and TRBJ1-2, with a tentative D call TRBD1 (6 bases). The length of the CDR3 is 12 residues. Germline CDR1 is MNHNS and CDR2 is SASEGT. Trimming took off 10 bases at V and 4 bases at J, with 13 bases between the two ends. CDR3 coding DNA: TGTGCCACCGCCGGGACAACCTATGGCTACACCGTC. This codes for CATAGTTYGYTV.

This clone was seen many times. The chain's CDR3 is CASSEWSTPQPQHF. DNA for the CDR3: TGTGCCAGCAGTGAATGGAGTACACCCCAGCCCCAGCATTTT. This rearrangement joins TRBV6-1 to TRBJ1-5, with D hard to call. V lost 2 bases and J 7 bases, leaving 12 bases between the germline ends. The CDR3 is 14 residues long. From germline, CDR1 is MNHNS and CDR2 SASEGT.

Notes on this clone: One end of the junction is discordant with germline, which a read error may explain. The rearrangement links TRBV2 to TRBJ1-5; D is uncertain. The germline V gene has CDR1 SNHLY and CDR2 FYNNEI. CDR3 length: 18 residues. The CDR3 DNA is TGTGCCATTACTCTAGGTCCTCGTCGGGCGGCGAACAATCATCCCCAGCATTTT. Amino acid sequence: CAITLGPRRAANNHPQHF.

V gene TRBV11-2 combines with J gene TRBJ2-5, with D possibly TRBD2 on 5 matching bases. The CDR3 runs 16 residues. The V gene lost 0 bases and the J gene lost 8 bases, with 19 bases spanning the gap. In germline, CDR1 is SGHAT, CDR2 FQNNGV. The CDR3 DNA sequence: TGTGCCAGCAGCTTAGATCTCCCAGAGGCCCGGGATACCCAGTACTTC. Translation: CASSLDLPEARDTQYF.

The chain uses TRBV5-1 and TRBJ1-5; 9 bases fit TRBD1. The germline gives CDR1 SGHRS, CDR2 YFSETQ. Unmatched junction bases numbered 10, after V lost 6 bases and J lost 6 bases. The CDR3 consists of 15 residues. CDR3 DNA: TGCGCCAGCAACTCCGGGACAGGGCGTCGTCAGCCCCAGCATTTT. Its protein product is CASNSGTGRRQPQHF.

This chain uses TRBV5-1 with TRBJ2-7; no firm D call. Germline V gene data show CDR1 as SGHRS and CDR2 as YFSETQ. V was shortened by 6 bases and J by 5 bases, with 12 bases between the two germline ends. The CDR3 contains 12 residues. CDR3 in amino acids: CASIYDTDEQYF. The CDR3 bases are TGCGCCAGCATCTATGACACGGACGAGCAGTACTTC.

This clone has ten or more counts. The CDR3 reads CASSLASPRRDTQYF. The CDR3 DNA sequence: TGCGCCAGCAGCTTGGCCTCGCCCAGACGAGATACGCAGTATTTT. The chain joins TRBV5-1 to TRBJ2-3; no reliable D call. Trimming removed 0 bases from V and 5 bases from J, with 13 bases in between. Germline CDR1 SGHRS, CDR2 YFSETQ. The CDR3 contains 15 residues.

This clone was observed at least ten times. The V and J genes are TRBV20-1 and TRBJ2-7, with D perhaps matching TRBD1 (6 bases). Germline V gives CDR1 DFQATT, CDR2 SNEGSKA (reference sequence). V was trimmed by 5 bases and J by 0 bases, leaving 14 bases between them. This CDR3 has 14 amino acids. The CDR3 spells CSAAGGQYSYEQYF. The CDR3 nucleotides are TGCAGTGCTGCGGGCGGACAGTACTCCTACGAGCAGTACTTC.

This clone occurred many times. The chain links TRBV20-1 to TRBJ2-2; D is uncertain. CDR1 is DFQATT and CDR2 is SNEGSKA in the germline V gene (reference sequence). This CDR3 comprises 12 residues. V lost 0 bases and J 2 bases, leaving 1 base between the germline ends. The CDR3 region is CSARDNTGELFF. CDR3 bases: TGCAGTGCTAGAGACAACACCGGGGAGCTGTTTTTT.

On this clone itself: No conserved phenylalanine or tryptophan is present at the end of the CDR3, so a read error is the likely explanation. It is unclear where the CDR3 begins or ends on the DNA, so no DNA is shown, and the CDR3 is as TCRdb lists it. The J gene is TRBJ2-7, the V gene TRBV12-3 or TRBV12-4; the table assigns TRBD2, which was not confirmed against the DNA. The CDR3 sequence runs 15 residues, both termini included. The chain's CDR3 is CASSPRSGSSYEQSL.

Notes on this clone: A single base separates this from a much larger clone, so it may be a read error. V gene TRBV9 combines with J gene TRBJ2-3; no clear D. Germline-derived CDR1 and CDR2 are SGDLS and YYNGEE. V lost 2 bases, J lost 7 bases, and 11 bases lay in between. The CDR3 runs 13 residues. CDR3 residues: CASSVAVAYTQYF. The CDR3 region has the DNA TGTGCCAGCAGCGTCGCCGTCGCATATACGCAGTATTTT.

This clone was detected many times. V is TRBV10-3 and J is TRBJ2-7, with D uncertain. This CDR3 has 14 amino acids. The V end was cut by 10 bases, the J end by 1 base, with 17 bases between. Per germline, CDR1 ENHRY and CDR2 SYGVKD. The CDR3 protein is CATSGRFLSYEQYF. The CDR3 DNA is TGTGCCACTTCAGGACGGTTTCTTTCCTACGAGCAGTACTTC.

The sample holds many counts of this clone. The gene calls are TRBV7-6 and TRBJ2-7; D perhaps matches TRBD1 (6 bases). Trimming cost V 7 bases and J 2 bases, with 15 bases left between them. CDR1 SGHVS and CDR2 FNYEAQ come from the germline V gene. The CDR3 loop spans 14 amino acids. The CDR3 here is CASTPAGQPYEQYF. The CDR3 nucleotides are TGTGCCAGCACCCCCGCCGGACAGCCCTACGAGCAGTACTTC.

There are many counts of this clone. The DNA of the CDR3 is TGTGCCAGCAGTTCCGACACAGTTCTAAACACCATATATTTT. Translation: CASSSDTVLNTIYF. The chain couples TRBV12-3 or TRBV12-4 to TRBJ1-3; unclear D gene. V gave up 4 bases and J gave up 6 bases, with 13 bases separating them. The length of the CDR3 is 14 residues.